Below, one TCR beta chain is given with its context. Antigen: not known. Described treatment: about 20 received Ad26.COV2.S at low or high dose, single or two shots; roughly five received placebo; per-sample allocation not given. Samples were taken on day 63 after the first vaccine or placebo injection. An Ad26 vector carrying the Wuhan-strain SARS-CoV-2 spike served as the vaccine. Libraries were prepared by immunoSEQ multiplex PCR; TCRdb keeps only in-frame clonotypes and omits some of them. Of some 350,000 clones in the sample, approximately 87% were seen once. The sample comes from a study of Ad26.COV2.S vaccination and SARS-CoV-2 variants. Study results and limitations: Recipients of either vaccine or placebo displayed similar breadth of non-spike TCRs. Substantial breadth was reportedly displayed by spike-specific CD8+ and CD4+ T cell responses after vaccination.

Germline V gives CDR1 MNHEY, CDR2 SVGAGI. The CDR3 sequence is 14 residues long. The V gene end was trimmed by 0 bases and the J gene end by 5 bases; junction bases not matched to a gene: 3. The V call is TRBV6-5, the J call TRBJ1-2; 7 bases map to TRBD1. The sample was peripheral blood, taken in a trial of Ad26.COV2.S vaccine versus placebo. This receptor was identified in a person aged 18-60 years who received the Ad26.COV2.S COVID-19 vaccine or a placebo. The CDR3 reads CASSYSRTGYGYTF. CDR3 nucleotides: TGTGCCAGCAGTTACTCCAGGACAGGATATGGCTACACCTTC.